Following are 22 T cell receptor beta chains from one sample sequenced in a study of blood T cell repertoires in COVID-19. Measured with immunoSEQ multiplex PCR; TCRdb has only the in-frame clones, and not every one. The repertoire consists of about 95,000 clones, with approximately 89% occurring once and the leading ten covering roughly a sixth. The source material was peripheral blood. The receptors stem from a human donor in a cohort sampled during active COVID-19.

The V gene is TRBV11-2, the J gene TRBJ2-1, with 12 bases aligning to TRBD2. The CDR3 has 15 amino acids. Germline loops: CDR1 SGHAT, CDR2 FQNNGV. V lost 5 bases to trimming and J lost 6 bases; unmatched junction nucleotides: 5. CDR3 sequence reads: CASSQRLAGANEQFF. CDR3 nucleotide sequence: TGTGCCAGCAGCCAAAGACTAGCGGGGGCCAATGAGCAGTTCTTC.

The rearrangement links TRBV18 to TRBJ1-1; D is unresolved. V was shortened by 2 bases and J by 7 bases, with 5 bases between the two germline ends. The CDR3 loop spans 11 amino acids. The germline CDR1 and CDR2 sequences are KGHSH and LQKENI. CDR3 residues: CASSPSDEAFF. The CDR3 DNA sequence: TGTGCCAGCTCACCATCAGATGAAGCTTTCTTT. Full variable domain (rest looked up from reference TRBV18 and TRBJ1-1): NAGVMQNPRHLVRRRGQEARLRCSPMKGHSHVYWYRQLPEEGLKFMVYLQKENIIDESGMPKERFSAEFPKEGPSILRIQQVVRGDSAAYFCASSPSDEAFFGQGTRLTVV.

This clone was counted only a few times. The chain uses TRBV27 and TRBJ2-7; a weak D match, TRBD1 (5 bases). The V and J ends lost 7 bases and 0 bases respectively, with 16 bases between them. Germline CDR1 is MNHEY and CDR2 is SMNVEV (reference sequence). CDR3 length equals 15 residues. DNA of the CDR3: TGTGCCAGCACGGCCAGGGCAGGAAGCTCCTACGAGCAGTACTTC. Amino acid sequence: CASTARAGSSYEQYF.

The chain joins TRBV28 to TRBJ2-7, with TRBD1 identical over 9 bases. The V gene's germline CDR1 is MDHEN and CDR2 SYDVKM. With 6 bases clipped from V and 3 bases from J, the junction kept 3 bases outside the gene matches. The CDR3 is 13 residues long. Here the CDR3 reads CASRPGQGYEQYF. In DNA form, the CDR3 reads TGTGCCAGCAGACCGGGACAGGGCTACGAGCAGTACTTC.

The genes are TRBV14 and TRBJ1-6, with D hard to call. The V and J ends lost 4 bases and 10 bases respectively, with 11 bases between them. Looked up from germline, CDR1 is SGHDN and CDR2 is FVKESK. The CDR3 consists of 13 residues. The CDR3, as DNA: TGTGCCAGCAGCCGAATTCCGGGGTCACCCCTCCACTTT. Translation: CASSRIPGSPLHF. Full variable domain (rest looked up from reference TRBV14 and TRBJ1-6): EAGVTQFPSHSVIEKGQTVTLRCDPISGHDNLYWYRRVMGKEIKFLLHFVKESKQDESGMPNNRFLAERTGGTYSTLKVQPAELEDSGVYFCASSRIPGSPLHFGNGTRLTVT.

J is TRBJ2-5 and V is TRBV19; no clear D gene. Per the germline V gene, CDR1 is LNHDA and CDR2 is SQIVND (reference sequence). The V gene lost 4 bases and the J gene lost 4 bases, with 19 bases spanning the gap. The CDR3 extends over 16 amino acids. CDR3 nucleotide sequence: TGTGCCAGTAGTAAACCAGGTACGGTCTTGGGAGAGACCCAGTACTTC. Translating gives CASSKPGTVLGETQYF.

This clone was detected a few times. The gene calls are TRBV7-3 and TRBJ2-3; 14 bases map to TRBD2. J gave up 2 bases and V 4 bases, and 8 bases lay outside the gene matches. The germline CDR1 and CDR2 sequences are SGHTA and FQGTGA. The CDR3 has 18 residues. The CDR3 reads CASSSGLAGGRFTDTQYF. The CDR3 DNA sequence: TGTGCCAGCAGCTCAGGACTAGCGGGGGGCCGCTTCACAGATACGCAGTATTTT.

The chain is built from TRBV29-1 and TRBJ2-5; D perhaps matches TRBD2 (5 bases). This CDR3 is 11 amino acids long. From germline, CDR1 is SQVTM and CDR2 ANQGSEA. CDR3 nucleotide sequence: TGCACCGGGGTCCTTTCCGAGACCCAGTACTTC. Residues: CTGVLSETQYF.

This sequence joins TRBV29-1 and TRBJ2-1; D remains unclear. Looked up from germline, CDR1 is SQVTM and CDR2 is ANQGSEA. The CDR3 spans 14 residues. V was trimmed by 5 bases and J by 0 bases, leaving 11 bases between them. In nucleotides, the CDR3 is TGCAGCGTTTCCCCTCCCAGCTCCTACAATGAGCAGTTCTTC. Encoded protein: CSVSPPSSYNEQFF.

The V gene is TRBV14, the J gene TRBJ2-1; TRBD2 aligns across 8 bases. The CDR3 is 17 residues long. CDR1 and CDR2 (germline): SGHDN, FVKESK. The trim removed 1 base at V and 9 bases at J, leaving 14 bases unmatched. CDR3 sequence reads: CASSQGLPAGVMGEQFF. In DNA form, the CDR3 reads TGTGCCAGCAGCCAAGGGCTTCCAGCGGGAGTGATGGGTGAGCAGTTCTTC.

This rearrangement joins TRBV5-1 to TRBJ1-1; TRBD1 aligns across 8 bases. J gave up 3 bases and V 4 bases, and 5 bases lay outside the gene matches. The CDR3 runs to 14 residues. Per the germline V gene, CDR1 is SGHRS and CDR2 is YFSETQ. CDR3 nucleotide sequence: TGCGCCAGCAGCCGTAAGACAGGGGACACTGAAGCTTTCTTT. Protein sequence: CASSRKTGDTEAFF.

This rearrangement joins TRBV18 to TRBJ2-5, with D unclear. There are 15 residues in the CDR3. Deletions cut 3 bases from V and 4 bases from J, with 15 bases between. CDR1 and CDR2 (germline): KGHSH, LQKENI. CDR3 amino acids: CASSPKFSSGETQYF. In DNA form, the CDR3 reads TGTGCCAGCTCACCTAAGTTCTCTAGTGGAGAGACCCAGTACTTC.

V gene TRBV4-1 combines with J gene TRBJ1-2; D unresolved. With 1 base removed from V and 2 bases from J, the gap between germline ends came to 11 bases. Germline lookup yields CDR1 MGHRA and CDR2 YSYEKL. The CDR3 runs 15 residues. The CDR3 is CASSQGAQLNYGYTF. CDR3 DNA: TGCGCCAGCAGCCAAGGCGCGCAACTCAACTATGGCTACACCTTC.

This chain connects TRBV5-4 to TRBJ2-5; TRBD1 is a possible D gene (6 bases). Germline V gene sequence: CDR1 SGHNT, CDR2 YYREEE (reference sequence). The CDR3 runs to 15 residues. V was trimmed by 3 bases and J by 5 bases, leaving 17 bases between them. Written as DNA, the CDR3 is TGTGCCAGCAGCTCCGGGGACACCCTAATGGAGACCCAGTACTTC. Encoded protein: CASSSGDTLMETQYF.

The J gene is TRBJ1-1, the V gene TRBV6-5, with a possible D match to TRBD1 (6 bases). The CDR3 contains 15 residues. The V end was cut by 10 bases, the J end by 4 bases, with 22 bases between. CDR1 is MNHEY and CDR2 is SVGAGI in the germline V gene. The CDR3 protein is CATYRDTIGTTEAFF. CDR3 nucleotide sequence: TGTGCCACCTACCGGGACACCATAGGGACCACTGAAGCTTTCTTT.

This chain connects TRBV5-1 to TRBJ1-2; D is unclear. Germline CDR1 is SGHRS and CDR2 is YFSETQ. Between the trimmed V and J ends, which lost 4 bases and 5 bases, there was a span of 9 bases. The length of the CDR3 is 12 residues. CDR3 in DNA: TGCGCCAGCAGCGACGGGATTTATGGCTACACCTTC. This gives the protein CASSDGIYGYTF.

This clone was observed a single time. The chain uses TRBV7-2 and TRBJ2-1, with TRBD1 identical over 8 bases. The ends lost 5 bases at V and 5 bases at J; junction bases unmatched: 2. The germline V gene has CDR1 SGHTA and CDR2 FQGNSA. CDR3 length: 13 residues. The CDR3 region has the DNA TGTGCCAGCAGCACGGGACAGGACAATGAGCAGTTCTTC. Protein product: CASSTGQDNEQFF.

In this sample, this clone turned up once. The genes are TRBV27 and TRBJ1-1, with TRBD1 as a possible D gene (6 bases). The V gene's germline CDR1 is MNHEY and CDR2 SMNVEV (reference sequence). This CDR3 comprises 13 residues. V lost 5 bases and J 1 base, leaving 8 bases between the germline ends. CDR3 in DNA: TGTGCCAGCAGTCTCAGGGGGAACACTGAAGCTTTCTTT. It translates to CASSLRGNTEAFF.

The chain uses TRBV5-5 and TRBJ2-7; the match to TRBD1 covers 9 bases. The V gene's germline CDR1 is SGHKS and CDR2 YYEKEE (reference sequence). This CDR3 has 14 amino acids. J lost 6 bases, V lost 2 bases, and 6 bases had no gene match. The CDR3 protein is CASSLEQGASEQYF. The CDR3 DNA is TGTGCCAGCAGCTTAGAACAGGGGGCTAGCGAGCAGTACTTC.

This clone has only one observation. The chain has TRBV5-1 and TRBJ2-1; a possible D gene is TRBD1 (6 bases). The CDR3 totals 15 residues. Trimming cost V 5 bases and J 7 bases, with 19 bases left between them. Germline values: CDR1 SGHRS, CDR2 YFSETQ. CDR3 loop: CASRPQGWLLNEQFF. Written as DNA, the CDR3 is TGCGCCAGCAGACCTCAGGGGTGGCTTTTAAATGAGCAGTTCTTC.

This chain joins TRBV6-2 or TRBV6-3 and TRBJ2-1; D is possibly TRBD1 (6 bases). The V end was cut by 4 bases, the J end by 8 bases, with 9 bases between. CDR3 length equals 12 residues. Germline V gene sequence: CDR1 MNHEY, CDR2 SVGEGT. The DNA for the CDR3 is TGTGCCAGCAGTTTTACAGGGTATGAGCAGTTCTTC. This encodes CASSFTGYEQFF.

This rearrangement joins TRBV6-1 to TRBJ2-1; the D gene is possibly TRBD2 (6 bases). The CDR3 sequence is 16 residues long. Germline V gene data show CDR1 as MNHNS and CDR2 as SASEGT. Trimming removed 2 bases from V and 9 bases from J, with 20 bases in between. The CDR3: CASSEKRGAGGLEQFF. The CDR3 coding sequence is TGTGCCAGCAGTGAAAAGAGGGGCGCAGGAGGGCTTGAGCAGTTCTTC.